This T cell receptor (beta chain) stems from a study of PD-1 blockade in classical Hodgkin lymphoma. Findings and caveats of the study: Those achieving complete response showed baseline diversity like newly diagnosed patients.

Time point here: cycle 4 day 1 (C4D1), after more than 5 weeks of nivolumab. There was relapse after autologous stem cell transplantation in every patient, and there was variation in brentuximab vedotin exposure. The method was immunoSEQ multiplex PCR; TCRdb's version includes in-frame clones alone and lacks a portion of them. Of tens of thousands of clones listed, 77% are singletons. Germline values: CDR1 PRHDT, CDR2 FYEKMQ (reference sequence). Trimming cost V 6 bases and J 8 bases, with 14 bases left between them. This CDR3 comprises 14 residues. This clone has a handful of counts. Antigen unknown. This rearrangement joins TRBV13 to TRBJ1-6; TRBD1 is a possible D gene (6 bases). The material was peripheral blood mononuclear cells (PBMCs), obtained before the fourth cycle of nivolumab. The receptor comes from a human donor with classical Hodgkin lymphoma. CDR3 nucleotide sequence: TGTGCCAGCAGTCCATGGGGGCGGGATTCACCCCTCCACTTT. Protein product: CASSPWGRDSPLHF.